This T cell receptor beta chain is from a study of shared T cell receptors in the human thymus (dated by TCRdb to about 2021). Notes on the research overall: The study examined how the human thymus generates shared, self-reactive T-cell receptor alpha chains.

Library construction relied on the immunoSEQ multiplex PCR assay. Imported from immuneACCESS, the table was reduced by TCRdb to in-frame sequences with V and J called. These copies leave out some clones; in studies compared against another copy, an unresolved V gene accounts for under half, and the cause of the remainder is not known. This sample lists hundreds of thousands of clones; around 95% were detected once. The ten largest clonotypes hold roughly 0.02% of the sample. Trimmed from V: 1 base; trimmed from J: 4 bases; junction bases lacking a gene match: 17. CDR1 and CDR2, per the germline V gene, are MNHNS and SASEGT. The CDR3, from cysteine to phenylalanine, totals 20 residues. Only the CDR3 DNA stays, 60 bases, in frame from base 1. On this clone: It has no known antigen specificity. The input lacks base qualities; no much larger clone sits a single base away.

Recombination connected TRBV6-1 to TRBJ2-1; TRBD2 matches 9 bases in the middle. The sequence derives from a human donor. The sequenced sample was thymocytes. CDR3 sequence: CASSEGVREREEGCYNEQFF. The nucleotides are TGTGCCAGCAGTGAAGGGGTTCGGGAGCGGGAGGAAGGTTGTTACAATGAGCAGTTCTTC.